This TCR beta chain was observed in a study of shared clonotypes between healthy human individuals. Background on the study: The people who gave samples were a couple of women and three men aged 18 to 49. General study points: A reduction in generation probabilities was seen for non-shared clonotypes relative to those shared by all four donors. On the whole, naive subsets had larger estimated richness than memory subsets had.

The germline V gene has CDR1 SGHAT and CDR2 FQNNGV. The CDR3 has 17 amino acids. V gave up 6 bases and J gave up 6 bases; unmatched junction bases: 9. Template for every sorted-subset replicate PCR totaled approximately 0.2 ug DNA, tens of thousands of T cell genomes. The data were produced by immunoSEQ multiplex PCR, yet TCRdb's version contains in-frame clones alone and is incomplete. The data show 550,000 to 800,000 clones, with roughly 70% seen just once and about 1.7% held by the top ten. Remarks on this clone: Its cognate antigen is unknown.

The sample consisted of memory CD4+ T cells sorted from blood. Subset: CD45RA-negative fraction. The gene calls are TRBV11-2 and TRBJ2-2; 14 nucleotides match TRBD2. The source is a woman in her 30s in good health. The CDR3 region is CASRGLAGAWMAGELFF. CDR3 DNA: TGTGCCAGCAGGGGACTAGCGGGAGCTTGGATGGCCGGGGAGCTGTTTTTT. The complete variable domain, with remaining parts taken from reference TRBV11-2 and TRBJ2-2, reads EAGVAQSPRYKIIEKRQSVAFWCNPISGHATLYWYQQILGQGPKLLIQFQNNGVVDDSQLPKDRFSAERLKGVDSTLKIQPAKLEDSAVYLCASRGLAGAWMAGELFFGEGSRLTVL.